The 20 T cell receptor beta chains below come from one sample, sequenced in a study of blood T cells in healthy people across ages. Using a J-beta primer mix together with a sample-barcoded 5' primer, a second PCR was run for about 6 to 12 cycles. One entry per CDR3 protein results from TCRdb running MiXCR on the 5' RACE reads. The profile shows roughly 2 million distinct CDR3 sequences, around half of them singletons. The sequenced sample was blood. The receptors originated from a middle-aged woman in good health.

The gene calls are TRBV7-2 and TRBJ2-3; a weak D match, TRBD2 (5 bases). Germline assignment: CDR1 SGHTA and CDR2 FQGNSA. The CDR3 has 15 residues. The V and J ends lost 5 bases and 3 bases respectively, with 15 bases between them. The CDR3 loop is CASSRVGVRTDTQYF. The CDR3 nucleotides read TGTGCCAGCAGCAGAGTCGGGGTTAGAACAGATACGCAGTATTTT.

This clonotype showed up many times. An end of the junction differs from the germline gene, which may be a read error. CDR3 sequence reads: CASSLDRVYGYTF. The CDR3 DNA follows: TGTGCCAGCAGCTTAGACAGGGTCTATGGCTACACCTTC. The chain couples TRBV12-3 or TRBV12-4 to TRBJ1-2; 7 bases fit TRBD1. CDR3 length: 13 amino acids.

Comment on this clonotype: An end of the junction differs from the germline gene, which may be a read error. CDR3: CVSSSNSGVRGNEQFF. DNA for the CDR3: TGTGTCAGCAGCTCGAATAGCGGGGTTAGAGGCAATGAGCAGTTCTTC. This rearrangement joins TRBV11-1 to TRBJ2-1; 8 bases line up with TRBD2. Per germline, CDR1 SGHAT and CDR2 FQDESV (reference sequence). The CDR3 sequence is 16 residues long.

This clonotype is a singleton in its sample. The J gene is TRBJ2-1, the V gene TRBV13; TRBD2 matches 13 bases. From germline, CDR1 is PRHDT and CDR2 FYEKMQ (reference sequence). Trimming took 5 bases from V and 7 from J; bases not matched to a gene: 5. CDR3 length: 15 residues. CDR3 nucleotides: TGTGCCAGCAGCCGGACTAGCGGGGGACAGAATGAGCAGTTCTTC. The encoded protein is CASSRTSGGQNEQFF.

There are a few counts of this clonotype. The chain links TRBV10-3 to TRBJ1-5; 9 bases align to TRBD1. Trimming removed 6 bases from V and 7 bases from J; junction bases left unmatched: 7. The germline gives CDR1 ENHRY, CDR2 SYGVKD. The length of the CDR3 is 14 residues. The CDR3 nucleotides read TGTGCCATCAGGGGACAGGGCCCCCAACAGCCCCAGCATTTT. This encodes CAIRGQGPQQPQHF.

The V call is TRBV11-1, the J call TRBJ2-3, with D unclear. V was pared by 4 bases and J by 2 bases, with 16 bases between. The CDR3 has 16 amino acids. Germline V lookup: CDR1 SGHAT, CDR2 FQDESV (reference sequence). The chain's CDR3 is CASSSPVGEDTDTQYF. The DNA for the CDR3 is TGTGCCAGCAGCTCCCCAGTTGGAGAGGACACAGATACGCAGTATTTT.

This clonotype was recorded many times. The rearrangement joins TRBV7-2 to TRBJ2-5; weak D call: TRBD1 (5 bases). Germline V gives CDR1 SGHTA, CDR2 FQGNSA. V was pared by 4 bases and J by 0 bases, with 12 bases between. The CDR3 consists of 15 residues. The CDR3 coding sequence is TGTGCCAGCAGCTCCCAGGCAGGGAACCAAGAGACCCAGTACTTC. It encodes CASSSQAGNQETQYF. Drawing the rest from reference TRBV7-2 and TRBJ2-5, the complete variable domain is GAGVSQSPSNKVTEKGKDVELRCDPISGHTALYWYRQSLGQGLEFLIYFQGNSAPDKSGLPSDRFSAERTGGSVSTLTIQRTQQEDSAVYLCASSSQAGNQETQYFGPGTRLLVL.

This clonotype was observed a few times. The V call is TRBV12-3 or TRBV12-4, the J call TRBJ1-5, with 10 positions matching TRBD1. The CDR3 is 16 residues long. The V segment lost 5 bases and the J segment 7 bases; nucleotides outside the gene matches: 11. In nucleotides, the CDR3 is TGTGCCAGCAGTGACTGGACAGGGGGAAGGCGACAGCCCCAGCATTTT. Translation: CASSDWTGGRRQPQHF.

The chain links TRBV5-6 to TRBJ2-2, with a tentative D call TRBD2 (5 bases). V dropped 5 bases and J dropped 6 bases, with 8 bases sitting between them. The CDR3 has 12 residues. Per germline, CDR1 SGHDT and CDR2 YYEEEE. The CDR3 spells CASRVGAGELFF. For the CDR3, the DNA is TGTGCCAGCAGGGTCGGGGCCGGGGAGCTGTTTTTT.

For the CDR3, the DNA is TGCAGTGCTAGACCCCTAGCATCACCAATCAATGAGCAGTTCTTC. Translated: CSARPLASPINEQFF. This rearrangement joins TRBV20-1 to TRBJ2-1; weak D call: TRBD2 (5 bases). Trimming took off 2 bases at V and 6 bases at J, with 17 bases between the two ends. Germline V gene lookup returns CDR1 DFQATT and CDR2 SNEGSKA (reference sequence). The CDR3 sequence is 15 residues long.

In its sample, this clonotype was seen a few times. The CDR3 DNA reads as TGTGCCAGCACCCCAAACTTCGGACTAGCGGCCCAAGAGACCCAGTACTTC. This encodes CASTPNFGLAAQETQYF. V usage is TRBV6-1 and J usage is TRBJ2-5; TRBD2 matches at 10 bases. CDR3 length: 17 amino acids. The ends lost 7 bases at V and 1 base at J; junction bases unmatched: 12. Germline CDR1 is MNHNS and CDR2 is SASEGT.

This clonotype has only a few counts. The chain links TRBV5-1 to TRBJ2-1; 8 bases agree with TRBD1. This CDR3 has 11 amino acids. Germline assignment: CDR1 SGHRS and CDR2 YFSETQ. V was pared by 4 bases and J by 12 bases, with 3 bases of the junction left unmatched. The CDR3 spells CASSDRGGQFF. The CDR3, as DNA: TGCGCCAGCAGCGACAGGGGTGGGCAGTTCTTC.

The genes are TRBV27 and TRBJ1-2, with D possibly TRBD1 on 5 matching bases. Trimming took off 4 bases at V and 1 base at J, with 10 bases between the two ends. This CDR3 has 14 residues. CDR1 is MNHEY and CDR2 is SMNVEV in the germline V gene (reference sequence). DNA of the CDR3: TGTGCCAGCAGTTCGACAGCGAATAACTATGGCTACACCTTC. Amino acid sequence: CASSSTANNYGYTF.

The rearrangement links TRBV2 to TRBJ1-2; D uncertain. Germline V lookup: CDR1 SNHLY, CDR2 FYNNEI. CDR3 size: 14 residues. V gave up 6 bases and J gave up 4 bases, with 15 bases separating them. The CDR3 bases are TGTGCCAGCAGCCACTCAGGAGGCATCTATGGCTACACCTTC. Translating it yields CASSHSGGIYGYTF.

This clonotype was seen only a few times. This rearrangement joins TRBV27 to TRBJ1-1; 8 bases line up with TRBD1. Per the germline V gene, CDR1 is MNHEY and CDR2 is SMNVEV (reference sequence). CDR3 length: 14 residues. V shed 6 bases and J 4 bases; nucleotides not matched to a gene: 7. The CDR3 spells CASRDRGVSTEAFF. The CDR3 DNA follows: TGTGCCAGCAGAGACAGGGGAGTGAGCACTGAAGCTTTCTTT.

V usage is TRBV28 and J usage is TRBJ1-2; TRBD1 agrees at 9 bases. Germline CDR1 is MDHEN and CDR2 is SYDVKM. The CDR3 length is 14 residues. Unmatched junction bases numbered 4, after V lost 5 bases and J lost 3 bases. CDR3: CASSLQGAYYGYTF. For the CDR3, the DNA is TGTGCCAGCAGTCTACAGGGGGCTTACTATGGCTACACCTTC.

The chain employs TRBV6-2 or TRBV6-3 and TRBJ2-4; D is uncertain. Germline-derived CDR1 and CDR2 are MNHEY and SVGEGT. The CDR3 contains 13 residues. V was pared by 5 bases and J by 9 bases, with 14 bases between. CDR3 region: CASSVASGIIQYF. The CDR3 DNA reads TGTGCCAGCAGTGTGGCGTCAGGAATCATTCAGTACTTC.

The chain has TRBV20-1 and TRBJ2-1; 10 bases are a match to TRBD2. V trimming: 2 bases; J trimming: 4 bases; junction bases outside the gene matches: 5. Per germline, CDR1 DFQATT and CDR2 SNEGSKA (reference sequence). The CDR3 consists of 15 residues. Written as DNA, the CDR3 is TGCAGTGCTAGACCGTCTAGCGGGAGATACAATGAGCAGTTCTTC. It codes for CSARPSSGRYNEQFF.

The chain couples TRBV2 to TRBJ2-7, with 13 bases aligning to TRBD2. Germline lookup yields CDR1 SNHLY and CDR2 FYNNEI. The CDR3 extends over 15 amino acids. V lost 6 bases and J lost 4; bases outside the gene matches: 6. CDR3 sequence: CASSYGTSGVYEQYF. CDR3 nucleotide sequence: TGTGCCAGCAGCTACGGGACTAGCGGGGTTTACGAGCAGTACTTC.

The table lists this clonotype with a count of one. The rearrangement joins TRBV27 to TRBJ1-5; D is possibly TRBD1 (5 bases). Germline assignment: CDR1 MNHEY and CDR2 SMNVEV (reference sequence). The CDR3 is 17 amino acids. With 5 bases removed from V and 3 bases from J, the gap between germline ends came to 20 bases. CDR3 sequence (DNA): TGTGCCAGCAGTCCCTACGATCCCGACAGATACAATCAGCCCCAGCATTTT. Translating it yields CASSPYDPDRYNQPQHF.